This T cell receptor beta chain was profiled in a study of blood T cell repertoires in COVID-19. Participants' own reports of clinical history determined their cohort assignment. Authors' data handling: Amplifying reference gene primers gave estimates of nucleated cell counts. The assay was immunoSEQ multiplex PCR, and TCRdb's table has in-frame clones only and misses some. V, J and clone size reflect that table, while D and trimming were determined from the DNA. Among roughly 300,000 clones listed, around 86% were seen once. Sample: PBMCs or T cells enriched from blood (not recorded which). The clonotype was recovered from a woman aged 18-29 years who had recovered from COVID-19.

The CDR3 nucleotides read TGTGCCAGCAGTTTTAGGGAGTTCCGCGAAGCTTTCTTT. The encoded protein is CASSFREFREAFF. The V and J genes are TRBV28 and TRBJ1-1; D remains unclear. Germline V lookup: CDR1 MDHEN, CDR2 SYDVKM. The V gene lost 3 bases and the J gene lost 8 bases, with 13 bases spanning the gap. The CDR3 extends over 13 amino acids.